This is a list of T cell receptor beta chains from one sample in a study of blood T cell repertoires in COVID-19. Measured with immunoSEQ multiplex PCR; TCRdb has only the in-frame clones, and not every one. The table shows approximately 120,000 clones, with over 75% occurring only once. Input material: peripheral blood. The receptor set was obtained from a man aged 30 to 39 with COVID-19, enrolled during active disease. Each CDR3 is given with its conserved first and last residue. D genes are given only for firm matches. Expanded clones are given a class, and other clones once, few, many or no size at all.

CDR3nt: TGTGCCAGCAGCCCACTACTCCCGACTAGCGGGGGGGTGGATACGCAGTATTTT
CDR3aa: CASSPLLPTSGGVDTQYF
j_gene: TRBJ2-3
d_gene: TRBD2
v_gene: TRBV27
abundance: .

CDR3nt: TGTGCCAGCAGCTTATCCCGTCTAAACACCGGGGAGCTGTTTTTT
CDR3aa: CASSLSRLNTGELFF
j_gene: TRBJ2-2
d_gene: .
v_gene: TRBV7-2
abundance: .

CDR3nt: TGCGCCAGCAGCTTGAACCTAAACAATGAGCAGTTCTTC
CDR3aa: CASSLNLNNEQFF
j_gene: TRBJ2-1
d_gene: .
v_gene: TRBV5-1
abundance: .

CDR3nt: TGTGCCACCAGTGATTTAAACAAGTATTATGGGGGGGGCTATACCCACGAGCAGTACTTC
CDR3aa: CATSDLNKYYGGGYTHEQYF
j_gene: TRBJ2-7
d_gene: .
v_gene: TRBV24-1
abundance: .

CDR3nt: TGTGCCAGCAGCGTAGAAGGGGGCGGGACCACAGATACGCAGTATTTT
CDR3aa: CASSVEGGGTTDTQYF
j_gene: TRBJ2-3
d_gene: .
v_gene: TRBV9
abundance: .

CDR3nt: TGCGCCAGCAGCTCAGCGATGGGCGAGCAGTACTTC
CDR3aa: CASSSAMGEQYF
j_gene: TRBJ2-7
d_gene: .
v_gene: TRBV5-1
abundance: .

CDR3nt: TGTGCCAGCAGCTTGGCGTCACAGGGGCGAAAAAACATTCAGTACTTC
CDR3aa: CASSLASQGRKNIQYF
j_gene: TRBJ2-4
d_gene: TRBD1
v_gene: TRBV7-2
abundance: .

CDR3nt: TGTGCCAGCAGCTTCTGGACTGACACCGGGGAGCTGTTTTTT
CDR3aa: CASSFWTDTGELFF
j_gene: TRBJ2-2
d_gene: .
v_gene: TRBV9
abundance: once

CDR3nt: TGTGCCAGCAGCTTAACGAGACAGGGAGGTTGGCCCCAGCATTTT
CDR3aa: CASSLTRQGGWPQHF
j_gene: TRBJ1-5
d_gene: TRBD1
v_gene: TRBV7-3
abundance: .

CDR3nt: TGTGCCAGCAGCTTAGGACTGGGCGGGAGGGACACAGATACGCAGTATTTT
CDR3aa: CASSLGLGGRDTDTQYF
j_gene: TRBJ2-3
d_gene: TRBD2
v_gene: TRBV11-3
abundance: .

CDR3nt: TGTGCCTGGAGTGCCGTAGGGGGACCCACAGATACGCAGTATTTT
CDR3aa: CAWSAVGGPTDTQYF
j_gene: TRBJ2-3
d_gene: .
v_gene: TRBV30
abundance: .

CDR3nt: TGCGCCAGCAGCCAAGGATCTCAGGGACAGAAAAATTCACCCCTCCACTTT
CDR3aa: CASSQGSQGQKNSPLHF
j_gene: TRBJ1-6
d_gene: TRBD1
v_gene: TRBV4-1
abundance: .

CDR3nt: TGTGCCAGCAGCTTCAGACCCGGGGCAGATACGCAGTATTTT
CDR3aa: CASSFRPGADTQYF
j_gene: TRBJ2-3
d_gene: .
v_gene: TRBV28
abundance: .